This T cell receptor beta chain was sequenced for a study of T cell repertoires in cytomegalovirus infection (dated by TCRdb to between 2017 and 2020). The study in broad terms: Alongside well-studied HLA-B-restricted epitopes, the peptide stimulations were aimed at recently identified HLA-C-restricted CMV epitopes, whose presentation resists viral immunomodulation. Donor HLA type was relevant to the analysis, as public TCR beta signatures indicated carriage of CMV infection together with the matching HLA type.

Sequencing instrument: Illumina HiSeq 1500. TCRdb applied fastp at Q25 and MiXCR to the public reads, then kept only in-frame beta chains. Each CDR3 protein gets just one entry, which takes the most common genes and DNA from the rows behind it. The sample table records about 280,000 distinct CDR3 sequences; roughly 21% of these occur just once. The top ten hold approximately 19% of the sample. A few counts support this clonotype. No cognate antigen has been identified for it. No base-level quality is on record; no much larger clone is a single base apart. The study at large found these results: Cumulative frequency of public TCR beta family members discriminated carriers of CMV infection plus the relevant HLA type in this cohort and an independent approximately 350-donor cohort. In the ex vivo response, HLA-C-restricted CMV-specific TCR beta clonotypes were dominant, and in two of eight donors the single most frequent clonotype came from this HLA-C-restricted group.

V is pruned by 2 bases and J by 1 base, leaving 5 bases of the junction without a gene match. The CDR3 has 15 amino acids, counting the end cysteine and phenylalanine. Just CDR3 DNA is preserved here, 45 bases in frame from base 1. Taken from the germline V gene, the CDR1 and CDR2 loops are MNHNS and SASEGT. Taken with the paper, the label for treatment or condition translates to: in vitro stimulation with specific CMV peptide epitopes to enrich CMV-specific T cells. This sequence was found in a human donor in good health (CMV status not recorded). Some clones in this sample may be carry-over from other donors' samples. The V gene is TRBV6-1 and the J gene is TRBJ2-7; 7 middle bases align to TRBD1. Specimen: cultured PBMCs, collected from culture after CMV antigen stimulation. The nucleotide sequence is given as TGTGCCAGCAGTGAACTCGACAGGGCATCCTACGAGCAGTACTTC. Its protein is CASSELDRASYEQYF.